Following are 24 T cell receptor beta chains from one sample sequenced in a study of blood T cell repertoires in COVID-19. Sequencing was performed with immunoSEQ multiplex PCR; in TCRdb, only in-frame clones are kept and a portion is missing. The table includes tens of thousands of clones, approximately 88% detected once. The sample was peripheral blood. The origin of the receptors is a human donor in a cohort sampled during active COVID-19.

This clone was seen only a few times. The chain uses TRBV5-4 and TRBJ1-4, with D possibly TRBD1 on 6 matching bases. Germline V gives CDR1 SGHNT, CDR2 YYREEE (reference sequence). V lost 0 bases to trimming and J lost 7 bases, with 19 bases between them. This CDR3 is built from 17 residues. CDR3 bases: TGTGCCAGCAGCTTGGGGCAGTCCTTTCAAGGGGGTGAAAAACTGTTTTTT. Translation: CASSLGQSFQGGEKLFF.

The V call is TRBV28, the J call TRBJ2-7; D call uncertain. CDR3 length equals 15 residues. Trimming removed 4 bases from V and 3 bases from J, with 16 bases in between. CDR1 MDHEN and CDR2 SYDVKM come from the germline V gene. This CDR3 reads CASSSRRVLGYEQYF. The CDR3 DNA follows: TGTGCCAGCAGTTCCCGCCGGGTCCTGGGCTACGAGCAGTACTTC.

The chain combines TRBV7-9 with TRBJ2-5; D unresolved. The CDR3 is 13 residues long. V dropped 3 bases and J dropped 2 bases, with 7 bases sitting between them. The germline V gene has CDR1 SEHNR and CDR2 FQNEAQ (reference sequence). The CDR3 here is CASSFSRQETQYF. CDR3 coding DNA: TGTGCCAGCAGCTTCAGCAGGCAAGAGACCCAGTACTTC.

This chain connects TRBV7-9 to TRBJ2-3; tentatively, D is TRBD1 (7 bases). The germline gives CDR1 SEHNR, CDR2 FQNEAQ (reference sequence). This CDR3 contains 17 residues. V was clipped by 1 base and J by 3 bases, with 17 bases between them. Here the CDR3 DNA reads TGTGCCAGCAGCTTAGTGATGGGACAGCGGGTAACAGATACGCAGTATTTT. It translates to CASSLVMGQRVTDTQYF. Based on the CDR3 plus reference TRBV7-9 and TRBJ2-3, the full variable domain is DTGVSQNPRHKITKRGQNVTFRCDPISEHNRLYWYRQTLGQGPEFLTYFQNEAQLEKSRLLSDRFSAERPKGSFSTLEIQRTEQGDSAMYLCASSLVMGQRVTDTQYFGPGTRLTVL.

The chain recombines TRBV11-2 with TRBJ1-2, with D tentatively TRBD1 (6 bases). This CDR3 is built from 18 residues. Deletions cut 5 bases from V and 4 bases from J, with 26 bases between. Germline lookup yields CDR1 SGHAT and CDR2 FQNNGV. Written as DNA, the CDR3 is TGTGCCAGCAGCACCCTTAGGGGGGCGGGGGGAACAGGCTATGGCTACACCTTC. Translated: CASSTLRGAGGTGYGYTF.

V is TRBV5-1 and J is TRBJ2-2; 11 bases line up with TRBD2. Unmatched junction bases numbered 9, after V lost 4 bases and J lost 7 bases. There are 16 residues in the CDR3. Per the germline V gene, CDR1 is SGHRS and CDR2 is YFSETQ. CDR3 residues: CASSPLTSGVSGELFF. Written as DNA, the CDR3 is TGCGCCAGCAGCCCATTGACTAGCGGGGTGAGCGGGGAGCTGTTTTTT.

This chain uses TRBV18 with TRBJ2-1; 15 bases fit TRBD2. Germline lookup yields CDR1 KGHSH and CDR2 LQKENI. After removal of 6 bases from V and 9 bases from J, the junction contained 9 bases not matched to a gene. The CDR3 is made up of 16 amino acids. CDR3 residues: CASSPTGLAGGAEQFF. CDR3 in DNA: TGTGCCAGCTCCCCAACGGGACTAGCGGGAGGCGCTGAGCAGTTCTTC.

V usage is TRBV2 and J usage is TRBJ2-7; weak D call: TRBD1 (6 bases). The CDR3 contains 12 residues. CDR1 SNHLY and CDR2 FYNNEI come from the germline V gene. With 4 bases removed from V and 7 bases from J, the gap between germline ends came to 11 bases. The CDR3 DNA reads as TGTGCCAGCAGTGGGACAGCCGGGGAGCAGTACTTC. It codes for CASSGTAGEQYF.

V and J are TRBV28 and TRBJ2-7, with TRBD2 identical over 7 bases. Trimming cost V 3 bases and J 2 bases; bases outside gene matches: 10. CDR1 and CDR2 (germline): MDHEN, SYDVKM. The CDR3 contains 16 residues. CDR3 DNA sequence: TGTGCCAGCAGTTTTATTCGCGGGAGCTATACCTACGAGCAGTACTTC. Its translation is CASSFIRGSYTYEQYF.

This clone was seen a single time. CDR3 nucleotide sequence: TGTGCCAGTAGACCCGACAGAGCAACTAATGAAAAACTGTTTTTT. This sequence encodes CASRPDRATNEKLFF. The chain employs TRBV19 and TRBJ1-4; D might be TRBD1 (5 bases). The CDR3 loop spans 15 amino acids. V lost 6 bases and J 0 bases, leaving 11 bases between the germline ends. The germline V gene encodes CDR1 LNHDA and CDR2 SQIVND (reference sequence). Full variable domain (outside the CDR3, taken from reference TRBV19 and TRBJ1-4): DGGITQSPKYLFRKEGQNVTLSCEQNLNHDAMYWYRQDPGQGLRLIYYSQIVNDFQKGDIAEGYSVSREKKESFPLTVTSAQKNPTAFYLCASRPDRATNEKLFFGSGTQLSVL.

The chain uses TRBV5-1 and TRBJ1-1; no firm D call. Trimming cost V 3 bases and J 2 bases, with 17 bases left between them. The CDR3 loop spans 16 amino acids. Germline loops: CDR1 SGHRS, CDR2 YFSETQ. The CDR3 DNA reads TGCGCCAGCAGCTCGGCCCGGGAGTTGATAAACACTGAAGCTTTCTTT. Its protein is CASSSARELINTEAFF. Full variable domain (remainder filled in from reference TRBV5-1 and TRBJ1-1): KAGVTQTPRYLIKTRGQQVTLSCSPISGHRSVSWYQQTPGQGLQFLFEYFSETQRNKGNFPGRFSGRQFSNSRSEMNVSTLELGDSALYLCASSSARELINTEAFFGQGTRLTVV.

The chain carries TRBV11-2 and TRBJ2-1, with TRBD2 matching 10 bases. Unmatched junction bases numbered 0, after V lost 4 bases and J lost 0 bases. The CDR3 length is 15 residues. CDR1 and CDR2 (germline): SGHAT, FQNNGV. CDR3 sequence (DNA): TGTGCCAGCAGCTCTAGCGGGAGCTCCTACAATGAGCAGTTCTTC. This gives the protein CASSSSGSSYNEQFF.

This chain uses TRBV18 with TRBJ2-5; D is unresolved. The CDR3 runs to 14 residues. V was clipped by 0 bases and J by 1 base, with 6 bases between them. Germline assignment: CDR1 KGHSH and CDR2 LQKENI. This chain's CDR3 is CASSPPQAQETQYF. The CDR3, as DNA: TGTGCCAGCTCACCACCCCAGGCCCAAGAGACCCAGTACTTC.

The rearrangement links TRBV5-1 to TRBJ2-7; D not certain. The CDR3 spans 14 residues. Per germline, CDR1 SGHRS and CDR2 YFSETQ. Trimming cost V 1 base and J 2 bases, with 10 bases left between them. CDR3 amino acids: CASSLNSRTYEQYF. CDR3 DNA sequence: TGCGCCAGCAGCTTGAACTCCAGGACCTACGAGCAGTACTTC.

The CDR3 DNA sequence: TGTGCCAGCAGTACAACAGGGATGGTGGCCTACGAGCAGTACTTC. Its protein product is CASSTTGMVAYEQYF. The chain carries TRBV28 and TRBJ2-7, with D possibly TRBD1 on 6 matching bases. The V gene's germline CDR1 is MDHEN and CDR2 SYDVKM. Trimming pared 5 bases from V and 2 bases from J, leaving 16 bases between. This CDR3 comprises 15 residues.

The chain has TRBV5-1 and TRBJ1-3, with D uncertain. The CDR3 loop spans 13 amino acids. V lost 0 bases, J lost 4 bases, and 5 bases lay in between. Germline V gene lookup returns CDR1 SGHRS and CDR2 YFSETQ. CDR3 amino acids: CASSLAEGNTIYF. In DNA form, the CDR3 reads TGCGCCAGCAGCTTGGCTGAGGGAAACACCATATATTTT.

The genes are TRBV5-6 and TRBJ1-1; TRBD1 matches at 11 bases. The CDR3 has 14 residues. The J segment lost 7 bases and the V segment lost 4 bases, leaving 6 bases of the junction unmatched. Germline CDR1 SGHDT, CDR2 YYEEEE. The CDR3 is CASSGDRGTYEAFF. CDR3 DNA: TGTGCCAGCAGCGGGGACAGGGGGACATATGAAGCTTTCTTT.

CDR3 residues: CASSVGQTNTEAFF. CDR3 coding DNA: TGCGCCAGCAGCGTGGGACAGACGAACACTGAAGCTTTCTTT. This chain joins TRBV5-1 and TRBJ1-1; TRBD1 agrees at 7 bases. The germline V gene encodes CDR1 SGHRS and CDR2 YFSETQ. The ends lost 4 bases at V and 1 base at J; junction bases unmatched: 4. The CDR3 length is 14 residues.

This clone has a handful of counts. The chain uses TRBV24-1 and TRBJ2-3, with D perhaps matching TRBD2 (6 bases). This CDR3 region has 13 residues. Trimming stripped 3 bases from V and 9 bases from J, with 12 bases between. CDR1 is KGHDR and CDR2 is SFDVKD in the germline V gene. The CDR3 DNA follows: TGTGCCACCAGTGATCCGACTAGAGGAACGCAGTATTTT. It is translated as CATSDPTRGTQYF.

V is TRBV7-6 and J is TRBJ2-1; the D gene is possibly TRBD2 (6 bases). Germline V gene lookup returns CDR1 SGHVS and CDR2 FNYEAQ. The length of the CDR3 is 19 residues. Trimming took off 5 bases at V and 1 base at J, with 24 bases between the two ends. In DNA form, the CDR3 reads TGTGCCAGCAGCCGTTCTGAACCTACCGGGACTGCGTCCTACAATGAGCAGTTCTTC. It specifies CASSRSEPTGTASYNEQFF.

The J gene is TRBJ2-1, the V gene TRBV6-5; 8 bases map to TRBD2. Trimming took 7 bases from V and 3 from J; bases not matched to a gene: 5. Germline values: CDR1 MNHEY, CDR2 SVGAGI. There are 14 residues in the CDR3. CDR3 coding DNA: TGTGCCAGCACCGGGACTAGAAGCTACAATGAGCAGTTCTTC. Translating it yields CASTGTRSYNEQFF.

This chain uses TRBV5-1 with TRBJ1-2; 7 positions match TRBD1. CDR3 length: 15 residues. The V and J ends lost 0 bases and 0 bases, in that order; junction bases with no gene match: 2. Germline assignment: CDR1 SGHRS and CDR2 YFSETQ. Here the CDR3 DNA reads TGCGCCAGCAGCTTGGGGGACAGATCTAACTATGGCTACACCTTC. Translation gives CASSLGDRSNYGYTF.

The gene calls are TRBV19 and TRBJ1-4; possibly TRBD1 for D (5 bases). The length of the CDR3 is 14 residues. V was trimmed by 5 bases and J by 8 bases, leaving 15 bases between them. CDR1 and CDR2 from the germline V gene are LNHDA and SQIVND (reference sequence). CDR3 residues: CASSGGTLGEKLFF. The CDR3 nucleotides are TGTGCCAGTAGTGGCGGGACCCTGGGAGAAAAACTGTTTTTT.

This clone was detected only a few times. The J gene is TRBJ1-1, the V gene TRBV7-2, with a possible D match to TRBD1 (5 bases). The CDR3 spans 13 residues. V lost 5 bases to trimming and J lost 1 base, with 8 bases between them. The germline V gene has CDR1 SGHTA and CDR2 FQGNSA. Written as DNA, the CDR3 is TGTGCCAGCAGCCCAGGACAGAACACTGAAGCTTTCTTT. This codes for CASSPGQNTEAFF.